This is a list of T cell receptor beta chains from one sample in a study of OX40 agonist ivuxolimab in advanced cancers. The assay was immunoSEQ multiplex PCR, and TCRdb's table has in-frame clones only and misses some. Here the sample spans fewer than 65,000 clones, 94% being singletons. Here the sequenced sample was CD4+ or CD8+ T cells sorted from blood, taken in a trial of the OX40 agonist ivuxolimab. Receptors were obtained from an adult with an advanced solid tumor such as melanoma, head and neck, liver or kidney cancer. Both conserved end residues are part of each CDR3. The D gene is left open where the match is weak. Expanded clones are given a class, and other clones once, few, many or no size at all.

v_gene	abundance	j_gene	d_gene	CDR3nt	CDR3aa
TRBV27	.	TRBJ1-1	TRBD1	TGTGCCAGCAGTCCAGGGACAGGGGGGAGAACTGAAGCTTTCTTT	CASSPGTGGRTEAFF
TRBV6-5	.	TRBJ1-2	TRBD1	TGTGCCAGCAGTTACCGGGACAGGGATGGCTACACCTTC	CASSYRDRDGYTF
TRBV4-3	.	TRBJ2-5	.	TGCGCCAGCAGCCAAGATCTTTCAGCATCAGAGACCCAGTACTTC	CASSQDLSASETQYF
TRBV7-3	.	TRBJ2-7	TRBD1	TGTGCCAGCGAACCAATCGGGACAGTCTCCTACGAGCAGTACTTC	CASEPIGTVSYEQYF
TRBV6-6	.	TRBJ1-2	TRBD1	TGTGCCAGCACCGGACAGGGTTCCTATGGCTACACCTTC	CASTGQGSYGYTF
TRBV28	.	TRBJ1-1	.	TGTGCCAGCAGTCCCCAGACGGGGAACACTGAAGCTTTCTTT	CASSPQTGNTEAFF
TRBV30	.	TRBJ2-1	TRBD1	TGTGCCTGGGGCGACAGGGGTTCGTACAATGAGCAGTTCTTC	CAWGDRGSYNEQFF
TRBV19	.	TRBJ2-7	.	TGTGCCAGTAGTATAGTTGAGCCGGGGCGGGCAGAACCACGAGCTCCTAAGGCCTACGAGCAGTACTTC	CASSIVEPGRAEPRAPKAYEQYF
TRBV5-1	.	TRBJ2-7	TRBD2	TGCGCCAGCAGCTTTGGGCTAGCGGGAGTCTACGAGCAGTACTTC	CASSFGLAGVYEQYF
TRBV9	.	TRBJ2-1	.	TGTGCCAGCAGCGTAGACGGATTATACAATGAGCAGTTCTTC	CASSVDGLYNEQFF
TRBV19	.	TRBJ2-1	.	TGTGCCAGTAGTATCGGCAGGGGCAAGGGCAATGAGCAGTTCTTC	CASSIGRGKGNEQFF
TRBV5-1	.	TRBJ2-1	.	TGCGCCAGCAGCTTTTATGAGGGGAATGAGCAGTTCTTC	CASSFYEGNEQFF
TRBV27	.	TRBJ2-7	TRBD1	TGTGCCAGCAGTTCGTTAGACAGGGTTCACGCCTACGAGCAGTACTTC	CASSSLDRVHAYEQYF
TRBV29-1	.	TRBJ2-7	TRBD2	TGCAGCGTTGAAGGGGGGACTAGCGGGATAGTTTACGAGCAGTACTTC	CSVEGGTSGIVYEQYF
TRBV9	.	TRBJ2-2	.	TGTGCCAGCAGCGTACAAGCGTTAGGTACCGGGGAGCTGTTTTTT	CASSVQALGTGELFF
TRBV7-3	.	TRBJ2-3	TRBD2	TGTGCCAGCAGCTTAACTAGGGAGCGGGAGGTCTCAGATACGCAGTATTTT	CASSLTREREVSDTQYF
TRBV28	.	TRBJ1-2	.	TGTGCCAGCAGTTACGGGACGGCGGGCGACTATGGCTACACCTTC	CASSYGTAGDYGYTF
TRBV7-2	.	TRBJ2-1	.	TGTGCCAGCAGCCGCTCGGGAGCGCCCAACGGCTCCTACAATGAGCAGTTCTTC	CASSRSGAPNGSYNEQFF
TRBV6-1	.	TRBJ2-7	.	TGTGCCAGCACCGCCCCCGGGGCAGTCTCCTACGAGCAGTACTTC	CASTAPGAVSYEQYF
TRBV5-5	.	TRBJ2-2	TRBD1	TGTGCCAGCAGCCCCCACCGGGACAGGGGTAGCGGGGAGCTGTTTTTT	CASSPHRDRGSGELFF
TRBV27	.	TRBJ2-7	.	TGTGCCAGCGGCCGAGGGGGGTTCGAGCAGTACTTC	CASGRGGFEQYF
TRBV15	.	TRBJ2-3	TRBD2	TGTGCCACCAGCAGAGATCGGGGGGTCACTAGCACAGATACGCAGTATTTT	CATSRDRGVTSTDTQYF
TRBV7-2	.	TRBJ1-1	.	TGTGCCAGCAGCTTAGTTCCCACCCTGGGCACTGAAGCTTTCTTT	CASSLVPTLGTEAFF
TRBV7-8	once	TRBJ2-2	TRBD1	TGTGCCAGCAGCTTCGAGACAGGGCACACCGGGGAGCTGTTTTTT	CASSFETGHTGELFF
TRBV27	.	TRBJ2-2	TRBD1	TGTGCCAGCAGTTTCGGACAGGGTTACGCCGGGGAGCTGTTTTTT	CASSFGQGYAGELFF
TRBV12-5	.	TRBJ2-7	.	TGTGCTAGTGGTTTGCACCCGACCGGGAGTGGGGACCTGCAGTACTTC	CASGLHPTGSGDLQYF
TRBV5-6	.	TRBJ2-7	TRBD2	TGTGCCAGCAGCCTAGGACTAGCGAAGAACGAGCAGTACTTC	CASSLGLAKNEQYF
TRBV10-3	.	TRBJ1-1	.	TGTGCCATCAGTGATCGGGGGGGCACTGAAGCTTTCTTT	CAISDRGGTEAFF
TRBV30	.	TRBJ2-7	.	TGTGCCTGGAGTGTAAGCCTTACCAACGAGCAGTACTTC	CAWSVSLTNEQYF
TRBV7-3	.	TRBJ2-4	TRBD2	TGTGCCCGAGGTCGAGGGACTACGGAATACTTC	CARGRGTTEYF
TRBV27	.	TRBJ2-1	.	TGTGCCAGCAGTTTATTTCCTACGGGGGATGAGCAGTTCTTC	CASSLFPTGDEQFF
TRBV7-2	.	TRBJ2-2	TRBD1	TGTGCCAGCAGCCCTGAGACAGGGCGGAACACCGGGGAGCTGTTTTTT	CASSPETGRNTGELFF
TRBV27	.	TRBJ2-7	.	TGTGCCAGCAGTACCACGGCAGACTACGAGCAGTACTTC	CASSTTADYEQYF
TRBV7-6	.	TRBJ2-7	TRBD2	TGTGCCAGCAGCCCAAGGGGTCGGACTAGCGGCTACGAGCAGTACTTC	CASSPRGRTSGYEQYF
TRBV28	.	TRBJ2-7	.	TGTGCCAGCTCCCCCCGAGCCTACGAGCAGTACTTC	CASSPRAYEQYF
TRBV6-4	.	TRBJ2-2	TRBD2	TGTGCCAGCAGTCGGACTAGCGGGAGCACCGGGGAGCTGTTTTTT	CASSRTSGSTGELFF
TRBV5-1	.	TRBJ1-1	.	TGCGCCAGCAGCGGGTTGGGGAACACTGAAGCTTTCTTT	CASSGLGNTEAFF
TRBV7-6	.	TRBJ2-5	.	TGTGCCAGCAGCTACCCGACGAGCCGTGAGACCCAGTACTTC	CASSYPTSRETQYF
TRBV7-6	.	TRBJ2-7	TRBD2	TGTGCCAGCAGCCCGGGACTAGGGGCCTACGAGCAGTACTTC	CASSPGLGAYEQYF
TRBV9	.	TRBJ2-3	.	TGTGCCAGCAGCGTAGAGGACAGATGGATCACAGATACGCAGTATTTT	CASSVEDRWITDTQYF
TRBV9	.	TRBJ2-7	.	TGTGCCAGCAGCGTAAGGGGGGACGCCTACGAGCAGTACTTC	CASSVRGDAYEQYF
TRBV2	.	TRBJ2-7	TRBD2	TGTGCCAGCAGTCGGGACTACACCTCCTACGAGCAGTACTTC	CASSRDYTSYEQYF
TRBV7-9	.	TRBJ2-7	.	TGTGCCAGCAGCCAGGACTTAACCACCTACGAGCAGTACTTC	CASSQDLTTYEQYF
TRBV12-2	.	TRBJ2-1	.	TGTGCAAGTCGCCCCCACCGGAAAGCCTTCAATGAGCAGTTCTTC	CASRPHRKAFNEQFF
TRBV7-9	.	TRBJ1-1	.	TGTGCCAGCAGCCCCATGGGGGCGTTAAACACTGAAGCTTTCTTT	CASSPMGALNTEAFF
TRBV7-8	once	TRBJ2-7	.	TGTGCCAGCAGCCCCCTGGGGGGACTCTCCTACGAGCAGTACTTC	CASSPLGGLSYEQYF
TRBV5-4	.	TRBJ1-1	TRBD1	TGTGCCAGCAGCCTACACAGGGGGTTGGGGACTGAAGCTTTCTTT	CASSLHRGLGTEAFF